One and the same sample provided the 10 T cell receptor beta chains below, sequenced in a study of shared clonotypes between healthy human individuals. Sequenced by immunoSEQ multiplex PCR; TCRdb stores in-frame clones only, minus some. In the table there are some 2,500,000 clones, just under 95% of which are singletons. The sample was naive CD4+ T cells from PBMCs. As for subset: CD45RA+ positively selected. Receptor source: a man aged 18 to 30 in good health. Some clones in this sample may be carry-over from other donors' samples.

This chain joins TRBV10-1 and TRBJ2-7; possible D gene TRBD2, 5 bases. Trimming shortened V by 3 bases and J by 7 bases, and 16 bases separated the two germline ends. Germline CDR1 and CDR2: WNHNN and SYGVQD (reference sequence). The CDR3 covers 14 residues. The CDR3 DNA sequence: TGCGCCAGCAGTGATTACTCTTTGACGGGAGAGCAGTACTTC. Protein sequence: CASSDYSLTGEQYF.

The chain has TRBV6-5 and TRBJ2-2; 10 nucleotides align to TRBD1. CDR1 is MNHEY, CDR2 SVGAGI, per germline. The V segment lost 5 bases and the J segment 3 bases; nucleotides outside the gene matches: 3. This CDR3 contains 15 residues. CDR3 region: CASSHGQGDTGELFF. CDR3 DNA: TGTGCCAGCAGTCATGGACAGGGGGACACCGGGGAGCTGTTTTTT.

This clone is a singleton in its sample. This chain uses TRBV20-1 with TRBJ2-7, with D uncertain. Germline V lookup: CDR1 DFQATT, CDR2 SNEGSKA (reference sequence). The CDR3 has 11 amino acids. The V gene lost 6 bases and the J gene lost 6 bases, with 12 bases spanning the gap. CDR3 sequence: CSAANLSEQYF. Here the CDR3 DNA reads TGCAGTGCCGCTAACCTGTCCGAGCAGTACTTC.

To note about this clone: This sample also contains other DNA sequences that code for the same CDR3. V usage is TRBV28 and J usage is TRBJ2-7, with D hard to call. V gave up 6 bases and J gave up 2 bases, with 8 bases separating them. This CDR3 has 12 residues. Germline-derived CDR1 and CDR2 are MDHEN and SYDVKM. The CDR3 region is CASRGSAYEQYF. The CDR3 DNA reads as TGTGCCAGCAGGGGGTCAGCCTACGAGCAGTACTTC.

In regard to this clone: This specimen includes other DNA sequences encoding the same CDR3. The chain is built from TRBV18 and TRBJ2-5; D perhaps matches TRBD1 (5 bases). V gave up 6 bases and J gave up 5 bases, with 10 bases separating them. Per the germline V gene, CDR1 is KGHSH and CDR2 is LQKENI. The CDR3 totals 12 residues. CDR3 in amino acids: CASSLAGETQYF. The CDR3 nucleotides read TGTGCCAGCTCCCTCGCAGGGGAGACCCAGTACTTC.

The chain uses TRBV5-8 and TRBJ2-7; no clear D gene. The CDR3 has 15 amino acids. The V gene's germline CDR1 is SGHTS and CDR2 YDEGEE. The V gene lost 4 bases and the J gene lost 0 bases, with 14 bases spanning the gap. The CDR3 coding sequence is TGTGCCAGCAGCGCCTCCCTCGCACACTCCTACGAGCAGTACTTC. Its translation: CASSASLAHSYEQYF.

The rearrangement links TRBV10-3 to TRBJ2-1, with TRBD2 as a possible D gene (6 bases). The germline V and J ends were trimmed by 3 bases and 0 bases, with 9 bases remaining between them. This CDR3 is 15 amino acids long. Per the germline V gene, CDR1 is ENHRY and CDR2 is SYGVKD. The CDR3 DNA follows: TGTGCCATCAGTGATAGCGGTAGCTCCTACAATGAGCAGTTCTTC. This sequence encodes CAISDSGSSYNEQFF.

The rearrangement uses TRBV5-6 and TRBJ2-7; tentative D call: TRBD1 (7 bases). CDR1 SGHDT and CDR2 YYEEEE come from the germline V gene. CDR3 size: 17 residues. With 3 bases removed from V and 1 base from J, the gap between germline ends came to 20 bases. In nucleotides, the CDR3 is TGTGCCAGCAGCTCTTTAGGGGGCGGCGGGGAATCCTACGAGCAGTACTTC. Its protein product is CASSSLGGGGESYEQYF.

The chain uses TRBV5-1 and TRBJ1-1, with 11 bases aligning to TRBD1. Trimming removed 1 base from V and 1 base from J; junction bases left unmatched: 6. This CDR3 spans 17 amino acids. Germline CDR1 SGHRS, CDR2 YFSETQ. CDR3: CASSLWGQGVRNTEAFF. DNA for the CDR3: TGCGCCAGCAGCTTGTGGGGACAGGGGGTGAGGAACACTGAAGCTTTCTTT. The complete variable domain, with remaining parts taken from reference TRBV5-1 and TRBJ1-1, reads KAGVTQTPRYLIKTRGQQVTLSCSPISGHRSVSWYQQTPGQGLQFLFEYFSETQRNKGNFPGRFSGRQFSNSRSEMNVSTLELGDSALYLCASSLWGQGVRNTEAFFGQGTRLTVV.

The chain uses TRBV28 and TRBJ1-3; TRBD1 is a possible D gene (6 bases). The CDR3 spans 16 residues. Germline CDR1 and CDR2: MDHEN and SYDVKM. With 4 bases removed from V and 2 bases from J, the gap between germline ends came to 15 bases. The CDR3 nucleotides read TGTGCCAGCAGTTCAGGGGCAGGAGGACCTGGAAACACCATATATTTT. Its protein is CASSSGAGGPGNTIYF.